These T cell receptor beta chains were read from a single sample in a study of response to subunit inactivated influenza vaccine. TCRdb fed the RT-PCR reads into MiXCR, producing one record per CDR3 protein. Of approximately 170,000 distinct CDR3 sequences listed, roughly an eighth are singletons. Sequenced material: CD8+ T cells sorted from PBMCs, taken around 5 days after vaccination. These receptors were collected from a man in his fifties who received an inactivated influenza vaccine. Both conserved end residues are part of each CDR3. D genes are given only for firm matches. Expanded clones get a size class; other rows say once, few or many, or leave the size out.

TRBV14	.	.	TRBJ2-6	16	TGTGCCAGCAGCCAAGATTCAGGGTCTGGGGCCAACGTCCTGACTTTC	CASSQDSGSGANVLTF
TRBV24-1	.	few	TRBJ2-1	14	TGTGCCACCAGTGATACTGGCCCCTACAATGAGCAGTTCTTC	CATSDTGPYNEQFF
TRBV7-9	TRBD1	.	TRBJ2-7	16	TGTGCCAGCAGCTCAGCTCAGGGGGCGCCCCCCTACGAGCAGTACTTC	CASSSAQGAPPYEQYF
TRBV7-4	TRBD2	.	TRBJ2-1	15	TGTGCCAGCAGCGCGACCGGGACTACCTACAATGAGCAGTTCTTC	CASSATGTTYNEQFF
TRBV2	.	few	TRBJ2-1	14	TGTGCCAGCAGGCCCCTGGGGTCCTACAATGAGCAGTTCTTC	CASRPLGSYNEQFF
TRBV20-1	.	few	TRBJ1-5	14	TGCAGTGCTAGTAAGCGTGGTAGCAATCAGCCCCAGCATTTT	CSASKRGSNQPQHF
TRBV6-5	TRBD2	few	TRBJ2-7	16	TGTGCCAGCAGTTACTCTATGGCCACGGGGGGATACGAGCAGTACTTC	CASSYSMATGGYEQYF
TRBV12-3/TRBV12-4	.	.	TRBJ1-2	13	TGTGCCAGCAGCCGTGAGAATAACTATGGCTACACCTTC	CASSRENNYGYTF
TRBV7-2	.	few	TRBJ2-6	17	TGTGCCAGCGGAGTCGGCGGAATTAGCTCTGGGGCCAACGTCCTGACTTTC	CASGVGGISSGANVLTF
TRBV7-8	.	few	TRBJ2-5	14	TGTGCCAGCAGCTTAGCGGTCATTGGGGAGACCCAGTACTTC	CASSLAVIGETQYF
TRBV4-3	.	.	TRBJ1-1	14	TGCGCCAGCAGCCAAGATCAGGGGTACACTGAAGCTTTCTTT	CASSQDQGYTEAFF
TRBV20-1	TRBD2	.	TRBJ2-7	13	TGCAGTGCTAGTACTAGCGGGAGAGACGAGCAGTACTTC	CSASTSGRDEQYF
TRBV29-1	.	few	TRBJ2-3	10	TGCAGCGCAGACAGGGACTTACAGTATTTT	CSADRDLQYF
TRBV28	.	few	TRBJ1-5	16	TGTGCCAGCAGTTTAAGTGCCCACTATAGCAATCAGCCCCAGCATTTT	CASSLSAHYSNQPQHF
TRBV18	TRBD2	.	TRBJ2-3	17	TGTGCCAGCTCACCACTCAACCTAGCGGGACTCACAGATACGCAGTATTTT	CASSPLNLAGLTDTQYF
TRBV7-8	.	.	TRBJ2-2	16	TGTGCCAGCAGCTTAGTGGTAGGGCCGAACACCGGGGAGCTGTTTTTT	CASSLVVGPNTGELFF
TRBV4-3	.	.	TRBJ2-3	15	TGCGCCAGCAGCCAAGATCGAGCAGGAACAGATACGCAGTATTTT	CASSQDRAGTDTQYF
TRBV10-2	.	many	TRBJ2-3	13	TGCGCCAGCAGTGAGGTCTCCGCGGATACGCAGTATTTT	CASSEVSADTQYF
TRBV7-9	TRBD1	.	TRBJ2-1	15	TGTGCCAGCAGCCCCCGGGACAGAAAATACAATGAGCAGTTCTTC	CASSPRDRKYNEQFF
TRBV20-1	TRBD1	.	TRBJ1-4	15	TGCAGTGCTAGTATCTCCGGGACAGGGGATGAAAAACTGTTTTTT	CSASISGTGDEKLFF
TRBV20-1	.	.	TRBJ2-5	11	TGCAGTGCTAGAGTTGGTGAGACCCAGTACTTC	CSARVGETQYF
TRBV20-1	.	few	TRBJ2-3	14	TGCAGTGCTAGAGATGCGACAGAAGCGGATACGCAGTATTTT	CSARDATEADTQYF
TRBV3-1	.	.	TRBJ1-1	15	TGTGCCAGCAGCCCCTCACGGGCAGGGAACACTGAAGCTTTCTTT	CASSPSRAGNTEAFF
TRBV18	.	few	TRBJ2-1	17	TGTGCCAGCTCACCGGGCCCTCTTGGTTCTAGCATCAATGAGCAGTTCTTC	CASSPGPLGSSINEQFF
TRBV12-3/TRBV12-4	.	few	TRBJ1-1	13	TGTGCCAGCAGTTTGGGCGGGGTCGCTGAAGCTTTCTTT	CASSLGGVAEAFF
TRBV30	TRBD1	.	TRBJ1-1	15	TGTGCCTGGAGTGTAATCTATGAAAACAGGGGGCCAGCTTTCTTT	CAWSVIYENRGPAFF
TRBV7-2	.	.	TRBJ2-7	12	TGTGCCAGCAGCCATACCTCCTACGAGCAGTACTTC	CASSHTSYEQYF
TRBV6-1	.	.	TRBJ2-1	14	TGTGCCGTCAGGTGGGGGGTTTCCTACAATGAGCAGTTCTTC	CAVRWGVSYNEQFF
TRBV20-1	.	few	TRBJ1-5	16	TGCAGTGCTAGTGGGGAACGCGGCGGGGGGCATCAGCCCCAGCATTTT	CSASGERGGGHQPQHF
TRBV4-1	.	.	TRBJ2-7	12	TGCGCCAGCAGCCAGGGGAGAGGCGAGCAGTACTTC	CASSQGRGEQYF